The present TCR beta chain was sequenced within a study of T cell responses to AZD1222 COVID-19 vaccine. General observations from the study: Vaccine-associated CD4 TCRs spanned spike, dominant at 160-218 and 743-854.

The CDR3 has 15 amino acids. About this clone itself: Its antigen is unidentified.

Repertoires were generated with immunoSEQ multiplex PCR, while TCRdb's copy carries only in-frame clones and drops some. The table has 140,000 to 150,000 clones, over 75% seen once. The sample in question was peripheral blood, obtained on day 0 of AZD1222 vaccination. The chain employs TRBV21-1 and TRBJ2-3. TRBV21-1 has pseudogene status. This TCR came from an adult in good health. The DNA for the CDR3 is TGTGCCAGCAGCAAAGTATGTCAAACCACAGATACGCAGTATTTT. Translation gives CASSKVCQTTDTQYF.